These 29 T cell receptor beta chains originate from one sample sequenced in a study of identical twins. TCRdb re-derived calls from the 5' RACE reads in MiXCR, one entry per CDR3 protein. The table includes approximately 300,000 distinct CDR3 sequences, around 9.7% detected once. The sample was also linked to a second study, of yellow fever vaccine responses in identical twins.

Input material: CD8+ T cells sorted from blood. These receptors all stem from a woman between 18 and 30 years old in good health.

Many counts were recorded for this clonotype. In DNA, the CDR3 is TGCAGTGCTAGCGGGGGGGCGACCTACGAGCAGTACTTC. Translating it yields CSASGGATYEQYF. The J gene is TRBJ2-7, the V gene TRBV20-1; 8 bases align to TRBD2. Germline CDR1 and CDR2: DFQATT and SNEGSKA (reference sequence). V shed 3 bases and J 2 bases; nucleotides not matched to a gene: 3. The length of the CDR3 is 13 residues.

In this sample, this clonotype turned up a few times. This chain links TRBV20-1 with TRBJ2-1, with 7 bases fitting TRBD2. The CDR3 runs to 17 residues. V lost 0 bases to trimming and J lost 4 bases; unmatched junction nucleotides: 12. In germline, CDR1 is DFQATT, CDR2 SNEGSKA (reference sequence). CDR3: CSARDLWGGSPYNEQFF. For the CDR3, the DNA is TGCAGTGCTAGAGATCTCTGGGGAGGGTCACCTTACAATGAGCAGTTCTTC.

This clonotype has more than one count but fewer than ten. V is TRBV7-8 and J is TRBJ2-3; no clear D gene. The V gene's germline CDR1 is SGHVS and CDR2 FQNEAQ. The germline V and J ends were trimmed by 1 base and 6 bases, with 11 bases remaining between them. CDR3 length equals 14 residues. Here the CDR3 DNA reads TGTGCCAGCAGCTTAGTAGGCCAACTGGATACGCAGTATTTT. This encodes CASSLVGQLDTQYF.

In this sample, this clonotype turned up a few times. The rearrangement joins TRBV5-1 to TRBJ2-2, with D tentatively TRBD2 (6 bases). The V end lost 1 base, the J end lost 6 bases, and 13 bases lay between the germline ends. The CDR3 has 15 residues. Looked up from germline, CDR1 is SGHRS and CDR2 is YFSETQ. The CDR3 nucleotides are TGCGCCAGCAGCTTGTGGGGGGTCGAATCCGGGGAGCTGTTTTTT. This gives the protein CASSLWGVESGELFF.

The V gene is TRBV2, the J gene TRBJ2-7; 11 positions agree with TRBD2. Per germline, CDR1 SNHLY and CDR2 FYNNEI. CDR3 length equals 13 residues. The CDR3 loop reads CTIPGLADDEQYF. The CDR3 DNA is TGTACCATCCCGGGACTAGCGGATGACGAGCAGTACTTC. Complete variable domain (other parts from reference TRBV2 and TRBJ2-7): EPEVTQTPSHQVTQMGQEVILRCVPISNHLYFYWYRQILGQKVEFLVSFYNNEISEKSEIFDDQFSVERPDGSNFTLKIRSTKLEDSAMYFCTIPGLADDEQYFGPGTRLTVT.

This clonotype was picked up many times. The DNA for the CDR3 is TGTGCCAGCAGCCTTGCAGGGTTGGACACCGGGGAGCTGTTTTTT. This sequence encodes CASSLAGLDTGELFF. The V and J genes are TRBV12-3 or TRBV12-4 and TRBJ2-2; a weak D match, TRBD1 (5 bases). With 6 bases removed from V and 3 bases from J, the gap between germline ends came to 14 bases. This CDR3 has 15 residues.

This sequence joins TRBV29-1 and TRBJ2-6; D may be TRBD1 (5 bases). Germline lookup yields CDR1 SQVTM and CDR2 ANQGSEA. V lost 5 bases and J 4 bases, leaving 15 bases between the germline ends. CDR3 length equals 15 residues. CDR3 loop: CSVLLGQGGANVLTF. For the CDR3, the DNA is TGCAGCGTTCTCTTGGGGCAGGGCGGGGCCAACGTCCTGACTTTC. Full variable domain (rest looked up from reference TRBV29-1 and TRBJ2-6): SAVISQKPSRDICQRGTSLTIQCQVDSQVTMMFWYRQQPGQSLTLIATANQGSEATYESGFVIDKFPISRPNLTFSTLTVSNMSPEDSSIYLCSVLLGQGGANVLTFGAGSRLTVL.

Many counts were recorded for this clonotype. V and J are TRBV7-8 and TRBJ2-1, with D perhaps given as TRBD1 or TRBD2 (6 bases each). The CDR3 extends over 16 amino acids. Germline V lookup: CDR1 SGHVS, CDR2 FQNEAQ. V dropped 1 base and J dropped 0 bases, with 10 bases sitting between them. In DNA form, the CDR3 reads TGTGCCAGCAGCTTAGTGAGGGGGGACTCCTACAATGAGCAGTTCTTC. It is translated as CASSLVRGDSYNEQFF.

This clonotype was detected ten times or more. This rearrangement joins TRBV7-9 to TRBJ1-2, with 7 positions matching TRBD1. Germline V gene data show CDR1 as SEHNR and CDR2 as FQNEAQ (reference sequence). CDR3 length: 14 residues. V trimming: 5 bases; J trimming: 4 bases; junction bases outside the gene matches: 7. CDR3 loop: CASSLGGQAYGYTF. The CDR3 nucleotides are TGTGCCAGCAGCCTAGGAGGACAGGCCTATGGCTACACCTTC.

This clonotype was counted at least ten times. This chain connects TRBV7-9 to TRBJ2-3; tentative D call: TRBD2 (6 bases). The CDR3 runs to 16 residues. The V gene's germline CDR1 is SEHNR and CDR2 FQNEAQ (reference sequence). V lost 5 bases and J 2 bases, leaving 17 bases between the germline ends. CDR3 loop: CASSALRDSNTDTQYF. The CDR3 nucleotides read TGTGCCAGCAGCGCCCTTCGGGACTCAAACACAGATACGCAGTATTTT.

The chain couples TRBV6-2 or TRBV6-3 to TRBJ2-2, with 10 bases matching TRBD2. This CDR3 comprises 19 residues. With V trimmed by 2 bases and J by 3 bases, 12 bases remained unmatched. From germline, CDR1 is MNHEY and CDR2 SVGEGT. The CDR3 DNA reads as TGTGCCAGCAGTTACCCCCAACTACTAGCGGGAACGGACACCGGGGAGCTGTTTTTT. Amino acid sequence: CASSYPQLLAGTDTGELFF.

The chain recombines TRBV15 with TRBJ2-1; the D gene is possibly TRBD1 (6 bases). This CDR3 has 17 residues. Per the germline V gene, CDR1 is LNHNV and CDR2 is YYDKDF (reference sequence). The germline V and J ends were trimmed by 1 base and 4 bases, with 17 bases remaining between them. The chain's CDR3 is CATSRARGGEAYNEQFF. The CDR3 coding sequence is TGTGCCACCAGCAGAGCCCGAGGGGGAGAGGCATACAATGAGCAGTTCTTC.

This clonotype has more than one count but fewer than ten. This chain links TRBV7-9 with TRBJ2-7, with TRBD2 as a possible D gene (5 bases). The V end was cut by 1 base, the J end by 0 bases, with 13 bases between. From germline, CDR1 is SEHNR and CDR2 FQNEAQ (reference sequence). The CDR3 spans 16 residues. CDR3 nucleotide sequence: TGTGCCAGCAGCTTAGTATCCAGCGGATTCTCCTACGAGCAGTACTTC. Translating it yields CASSLVSSGFSYEQYF.

This clonotype has more than one count but fewer than ten. This chain joins TRBV6-1 and TRBJ2-7; 8 bases match TRBD1. V lost 5 bases and J lost 3; bases outside the gene matches: 12. The CDR3 runs 16 residues. CDR1 is MNHNS, CDR2 SASEGT, per germline. The chain's CDR3 is CASSHQPDRGGYEQYF. CDR3 sequence (DNA): TGTGCCAGCAGTCATCAGCCCGACAGGGGAGGCTACGAGCAGTACTTC.

This clonotype was seen ten or more times. V is TRBV2 and J is TRBJ1-3, with D perhaps matching TRBD1 (6 bases). Germline loops: CDR1 SNHLY, CDR2 FYNNEI. The V end was cut by 6 bases, the J end by 0 bases, with 18 bases between. CDR3 length equals 17 residues. The DNA of the CDR3 is TGTGCCAGCAGAGATAACCCCGGGACAATCTCTGGAAACACCATATATTTT. Its translation: CASRDNPGTISGNTIYF.

The rearrangement links TRBV18 to TRBJ2-2; tentative D call: TRBD2 (5 bases). The CDR3 covers 14 residues. Germline values: CDR1 KGHSH, CDR2 LQKENI. V lost 6 bases to trimming and J lost 0 bases, with 8 bases between them. The CDR3 reads CASSPDSNTGELFF. CDR3 bases: TGTGCCAGCTCCCCGGACTCGAACACCGGGGAGCTGTTTTTT.

This clonotype was found many times. The V and J genes are TRBV29-1 and TRBJ2-1; D is unclear. Per the germline V gene, CDR1 is SQVTM and CDR2 is ANQGSEA. The V gene lost 2 bases and the J gene lost 0 bases, with 14 bases spanning the gap. The CDR3 loop spans 16 amino acids. The CDR3 loop is CSVERYEASSYNEQFF. DNA for the CDR3: TGCAGCGTTGAAAGGTACGAGGCGAGCTCCTACAATGAGCAGTTCTTC.

This clonotype showed up just a few times. The chain recombines TRBV4-2 with TRBJ2-1, with TRBD2 identical over 9 bases. This CDR3 has 15 residues. The germline V gene encodes CDR1 LGHNA and CDR2 YNFKEQ. V was clipped by 1 base and J by 8 bases; unmatched bases: 6. CDR3 sequence: CASSQVLAGEDEQFF. In DNA form, the CDR3 reads TGTGCCAGCAGCCAAGTATTAGCGGGAGAGGATGAGCAGTTCTTC.

The chain recombines TRBV5-4 with TRBJ2-7; 7 bases agree with TRBD2. There are 14 residues in the CDR3. J was trimmed by 2 bases and V by 4 bases; bases with no gene match: 6. CDR1 and CDR2 (germline): SGHNT, YYREEE (reference sequence). This CDR3 reads CASSTRLAPYEQYF. The DNA of the CDR3 is TGTGCCAGCAGCACAAGACTAGCCCCCTACGAGCAGTACTTC.

Here the CDR3 DNA reads TGTGCCAGCAGCTCCAATTATGGTAGCGGGAGGGATGACACAGATACGCAGTATTTT. Its protein is CASSSNYGSGRDDTDTQYF. V is TRBV11-1 and J is TRBJ2-3, with TRBD2 matching over 11 bases. V lost 4 bases and J lost 2; bases outside the gene matches: 14. The CDR3 covers 19 residues. The germline CDR1 and CDR2 sequences are SGHAT and FQDESV (reference sequence).

Ten or more counts support this clonotype. The genes are TRBV6-1 and TRBJ2-7; D uncertain. CDR1 and CDR2 from the germline V gene are MNHNS and SASEGT. The CDR3 has 13 amino acids. Trimming took off 3 bases at V and 1 base at J, with 7 bases between the two ends. CDR3 protein: CASSDSISYEQYF. DNA of the CDR3: TGTGCCAGCAGTGACAGTATATCCTACGAGCAGTACTTC.

Many counts were recorded for this clonotype. The V and J genes are TRBV5-6 and TRBJ2-3, with 12 positions matching TRBD2. V trimming: 6 bases; J trimming: 6 bases; junction bases outside the gene matches: 8. This CDR3 comprises 15 residues. The germline gives CDR1 SGHDT, CDR2 YYEEEE. DNA for the CDR3: TGTGCCAGCACCTACTCTAGCGGGGGGGACGATACGCAGTATTTT. Residues: CASTYSSGGDDTQYF.

This clonotype has just a few counts. The V call is TRBV2, the J call TRBJ2-1; 7 bases are a match to TRBD1. The CDR3 length is 15 residues. Germline V CDR1 and CDR2: SNHLY, FYNNEI. With 8 bases clipped from V and 8 bases from J, the junction kept 15 bases outside the gene matches. The DNA for the CDR3 is TGTGCCAGCCCCTCAGGGGGTACGGACACCGATGAGCAGTTCTTC. Protein sequence: CASPSGGTDTDEQFF.

This clonotype was seen a few times. The rearrangement links TRBV14 to TRBJ2-7; D is perhaps TRBD2 (6 bases). This CDR3 has 19 residues. V was trimmed by 1 base and J by 2 bases, leaving 24 bases between them. The germline gives CDR1 SGHDN, CDR2 FVKESK. The CDR3 region is CASSQVGGPNSGRPYEQYF. The CDR3 DNA reads TGTGCCAGCAGCCAAGTGGGCGGGCCCAACAGCGGGCGACCCTACGAGCAGTACTTC.

This clonotype was counted at least ten times. The V call is TRBV28, the J call TRBJ2-2; the D gene is possibly TRBD2 (5 bases). Trimming cost V 3 bases and J 1 base, with 15 bases left between them. Germline V gene data show CDR1 as MDHEN and CDR2 as SYDVKM. This CDR3 comprises 17 residues. Here the CDR3 reads CASSFPRWEQNTGELFF. CDR3 in DNA: TGTGCCAGCAGTTTCCCTAGATGGGAGCAGAACACCGGGGAGCTGTTTTTT.

This clonotype was counted a few times. The chain recombines TRBV18 with TRBJ1-1; 10 bases agree with TRBD1. In germline, CDR1 is KGHSH, CDR2 LQKENI. The CDR3 totals 16 residues. V gave up 4 bases and J gave up 3 bases; unmatched junction bases: 8. CDR3 coding DNA: TGTGCCAGCTCACTGGGGACAGGGGAGGTTTACACTGAAGCTTTCTTT. Protein product: CASSLGTGEVYTEAFF.

The gene calls are TRBV12-3 or TRBV12-4 and TRBJ1-5; 9 nucleotides match TRBD1. V gave up 10 bases and J gave up 0 bases; unmatched junction bases: 16. CDR3 size: 18 residues. Here the CDR3 reads CAICPPGTGTYSNQPQHF. CDR3 nucleotide sequence: TGTGCCATCTGTCCACCCGGGACAGGGACTTATAGCAATCAGCCCCAGCATTTT.

This clonotype was counted ten times or more. The V and J genes are TRBV6-4 and TRBJ2-1; 7 nucleotides match TRBD2. Looked up from germline, CDR1 is MRHNA and CDR2 is SNTAGT. The CDR3 runs to 15 residues. The V segment lost 3 bases and the J segment 2 bases; nucleotides outside the gene matches: 4. CDR3 bases: TGTGCCAGCAGTGATTCGGGAGGCGCCTACAATGAGCAGTTCTTC. Translated: CASSDSGGAYNEQFF.

The chain uses TRBV20-1 and TRBJ2-2; a possible D gene is TRBD1 (5 bases). Germline CDR1 reads DFQATT; CDR2 reads SNEGSKA (reference sequence). CDR3 length: 16 amino acids. The V gene lost 0 bases and the J gene lost 0 bases, with 11 bases spanning the gap. The CDR3: CSARDKAGPNTGELFF. The CDR3 DNA reads as TGCAGTGCTAGAGATAAGGCAGGGCCGAACACCGGGGAGCTGTTTTTT.